This note documents a single T cell receptor beta chain sequence. Its antigen is not known. The data stem from a study of T cell responses to AZD1222 COVID-19 vaccine. Regarding the study as a whole: Donors, mostly white British, included more females; clonal diversity was possibly underestimated. Mapped onto spike, vaccine-associated CD4 TCRs spanned it and were dominant at 160-218 and 743-854.

V was shortened by 1 base and J by 5 bases, with 12 bases between the two germline ends. This CDR3 has 14 residues. The germline gives CDR1 SGHNT, CDR2 YYREEE (reference sequence). Only in-frame clones appear in the TCRdb table, and some are missing; sequencing was by immunoSEQ multiplex PCR. The sample records roughly 180,000 clones, over 80% being singletons. The material sequenced was peripheral blood, taken on day 0 of MenACWY control vaccination. The receptor was isolated from an adult in good health. The chain links TRBV5-4 to TRBJ2-5; D might be TRBD1 or TRBD2, each matching 5 bases. The CDR3 sequence is CASSLPGQGETQYF. In nucleotides, the CDR3 is TGTGCCAGCAGCTTGCCGGGGCAGGGCGAGACCCAGTACTTC.